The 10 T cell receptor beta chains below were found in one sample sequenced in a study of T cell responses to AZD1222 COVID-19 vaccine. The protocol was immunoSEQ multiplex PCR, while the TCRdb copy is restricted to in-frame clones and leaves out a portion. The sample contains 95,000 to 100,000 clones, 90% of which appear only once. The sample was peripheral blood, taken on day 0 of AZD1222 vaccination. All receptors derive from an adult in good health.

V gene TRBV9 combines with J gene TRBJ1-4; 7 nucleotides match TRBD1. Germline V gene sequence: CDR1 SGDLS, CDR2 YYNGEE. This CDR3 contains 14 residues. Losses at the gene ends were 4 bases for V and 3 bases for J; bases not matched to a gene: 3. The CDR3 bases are TGTGCCAGCAGCCGGACAGGCTCTAATGAAAAACTGTTTTTT. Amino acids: CASSRTGSNEKLFF.

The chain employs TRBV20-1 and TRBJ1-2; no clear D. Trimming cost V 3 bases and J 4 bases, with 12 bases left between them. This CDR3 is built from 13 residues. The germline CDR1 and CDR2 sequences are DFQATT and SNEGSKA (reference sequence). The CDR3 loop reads CSASYRSFYGYTF. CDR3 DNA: TGCAGTGCTAGTTATCGGAGTTTCTATGGCTACACCTTC.

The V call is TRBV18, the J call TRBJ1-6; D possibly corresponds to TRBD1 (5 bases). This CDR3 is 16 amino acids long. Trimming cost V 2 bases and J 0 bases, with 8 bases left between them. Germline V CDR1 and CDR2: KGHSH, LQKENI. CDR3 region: CASSPLGVSYNSPLHF. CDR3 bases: TGTGCCAGCTCACCATTGGGGGTCTCCTATAATTCACCCCTCCACTTT.

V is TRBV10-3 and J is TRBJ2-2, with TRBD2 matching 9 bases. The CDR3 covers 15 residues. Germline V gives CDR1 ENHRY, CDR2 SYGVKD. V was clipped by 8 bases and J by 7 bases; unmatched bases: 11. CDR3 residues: CAIQSGGKSVGELFF. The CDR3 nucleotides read TGTGCCATCCAAAGCGGGGGGAAGTCGGTCGGGGAGCTGTTTTTT.

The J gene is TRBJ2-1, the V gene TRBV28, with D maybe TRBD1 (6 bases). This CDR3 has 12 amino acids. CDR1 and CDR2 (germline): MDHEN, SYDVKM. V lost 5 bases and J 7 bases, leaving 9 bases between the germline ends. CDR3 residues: CASSRTANEQFF. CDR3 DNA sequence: TGTGCCAGCAGTCGGACAGCTAATGAGCAGTTCTTC.

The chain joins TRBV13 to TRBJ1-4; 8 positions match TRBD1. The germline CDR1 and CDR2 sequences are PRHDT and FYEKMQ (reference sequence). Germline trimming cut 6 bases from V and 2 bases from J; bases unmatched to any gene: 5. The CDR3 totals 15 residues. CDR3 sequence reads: CASSFNRGTNEKLFF. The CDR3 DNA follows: TGTGCCAGCAGTTTTAACAGGGGGACTAATGAAAAACTGTTTTTT.

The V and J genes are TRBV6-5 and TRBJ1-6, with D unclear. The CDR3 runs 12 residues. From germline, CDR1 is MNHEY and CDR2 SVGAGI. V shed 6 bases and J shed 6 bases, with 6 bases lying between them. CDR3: CASSNSNSPLHF. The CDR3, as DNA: TGTGCCAGCAGCAACAGTAATTCACCCCTCCACTTT.

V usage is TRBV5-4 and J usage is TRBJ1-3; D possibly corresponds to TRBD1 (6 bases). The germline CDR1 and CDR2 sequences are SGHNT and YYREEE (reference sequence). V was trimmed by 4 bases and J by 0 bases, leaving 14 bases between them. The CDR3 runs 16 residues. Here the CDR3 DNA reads TGTGCCAGCAGCAAAGGACAGTCTATCTCTGGAAACACCATATATTTT. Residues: CASSKGQSISGNTIYF.

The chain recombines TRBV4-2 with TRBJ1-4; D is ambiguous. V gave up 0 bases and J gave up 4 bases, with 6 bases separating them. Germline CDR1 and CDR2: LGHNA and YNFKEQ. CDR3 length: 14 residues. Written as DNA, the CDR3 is TGTGCCAGCAGCCAAGATTCCCTTAATGAAAAACTGTTTTTT. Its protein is CASSQDSLNEKLFF.

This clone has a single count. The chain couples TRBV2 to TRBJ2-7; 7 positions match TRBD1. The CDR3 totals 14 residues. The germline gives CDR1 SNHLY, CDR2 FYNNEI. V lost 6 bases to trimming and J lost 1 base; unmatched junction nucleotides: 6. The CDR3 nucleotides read TGTGCCAGCAGGGACCAGACAGGGTCCTACGAGCAGTACTTC. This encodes CASRDQTGSYEQYF. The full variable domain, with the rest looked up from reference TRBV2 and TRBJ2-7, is EPEVTQTPSHQVTQMGQEVILRCVPISNHLYFYWYRQILGQKVEFLVSFYNNEISEKSEIFDDQFSVERPDGSNFTLKIRSTKLEDSAMYFCASRDQTGSYEQYFGPGTRLTVT.